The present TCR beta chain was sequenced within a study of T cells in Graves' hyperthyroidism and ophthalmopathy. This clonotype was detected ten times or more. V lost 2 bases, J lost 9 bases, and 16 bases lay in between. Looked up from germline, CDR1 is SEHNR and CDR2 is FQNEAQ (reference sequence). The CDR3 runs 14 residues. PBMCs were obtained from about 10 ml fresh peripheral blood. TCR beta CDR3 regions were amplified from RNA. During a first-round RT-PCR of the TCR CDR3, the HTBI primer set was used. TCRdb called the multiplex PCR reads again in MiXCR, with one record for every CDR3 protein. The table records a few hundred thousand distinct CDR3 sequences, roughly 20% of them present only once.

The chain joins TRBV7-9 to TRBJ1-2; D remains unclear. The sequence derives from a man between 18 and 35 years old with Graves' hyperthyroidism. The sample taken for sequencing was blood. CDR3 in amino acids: CASSLPAVGVRYTF. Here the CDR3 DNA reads TGTGCCAGCAGCTTACCGGCGGTCGGTGTGCGCTACACCTTC.